The 13 T cell receptor beta chains below come from one sample, sequenced in a study of control samples from healthy donors and cancer patients (dated by TCRdb to the early 2020s). The library was built by means of the immunoSEQ multiplex PCR assay. TCRdb holds this immuneACCESS table with in-frame rearrangements only. Some clones are missing; in checked studies, unresolved V genes explain under half, and the rest has no known cause. The sample has around 100,000 clones on record, around 90% of them singletons. The leading ten clones occupy around 14% of the sample. Sequencing was carried out using blood. These receptors originate from a man between 25 and 39 years old in good health.

The chain has TRBV4-2 and TRBJ2-1, with D perhaps matching TRBD1 (6 bases). Deletions cut 4 bases from V and 9 bases from J, with 13 bases between. From germline, CDR1 is LGHNA and CDR2 YNFKEQ. CDR3 length: 13 residues. This CDR3 reads CASSPQGGFEQFF. The CDR3 DNA follows: TGTGCCAGCAGCCCCCAAGGGGGATTTGAGCAGTTCTTC.

This clone was detected only a few times. The genes are TRBV30 and TRBJ2-3; D unclear. V gave up 2 bases and J gave up 2 bases, with 8 bases separating them. The CDR3 is 13 amino acids. The germline V gene has CDR1 GTSNPN and CDR2 SVGIG (reference sequence). CDR3 sequence reads: CAWSRFTTDTQYF. As DNA, the CDR3 is TGTGCCTGGAGTCGTTTCACCACAGATACGCAGTATTTT.

The chain employs TRBV5-6 and TRBJ2-1, with a tentative D call TRBD2 (6 bases). Germline V gene data show CDR1 as SGHDT and CDR2 as YYEEEE. V lost 2 bases and J lost 7, with 22 bases in between. The CDR3 length is 17 residues. CDR3 region: CASSFMVSGEPRNEQFF. In nucleotides, the CDR3 is TGTGCCAGCAGCTTTATGGTTTCGGGAGAGCCTCGGAATGAGCAGTTCTTC.

The chain is built from TRBV3-1 (or the pseudogene TRBV3-2) and TRBJ1-5; TRBD1 might be the D (6 bases). This CDR3 comprises 13 residues. Germline values: CDR1 LGHDT, CDR2 YNNKEL (reference sequence). V dropped 2 bases and J dropped 12 bases, with 14 bases sitting between them. The CDR3 DNA sequence: TGTGCCAGCAGCCAACTCCGGGACAAACTCCAGCATTTT. Residues: CASSQLRDKLQHF.

The V gene is TRBV16, the J gene TRBJ1-2; possibly TRBD1 for D (5 bases). V lost 6 bases, J lost 2 bases, and 7 bases lay in between. In germline, CDR1 is KGHSY, CDR2 FQNENV. The CDR3 loop spans 12 amino acids. The chain's CDR3 is CASRTANYGYTF. The CDR3 coding sequence is TGTGCCAGCAGGACAGCCAACTATGGCTACACCTTC. The complete variable domain, with remaining parts taken from reference TRBV16 and TRBJ1-2, reads GEEVAQTPKHLVRGEGQKAKLYCAPIKGHSYVFWYQQVLKNEFKFLISFQNENVFDETGMPKERFSAKCLPNSPCSLEIQATKLEDSAVYFCASRTANYGYTFGSGTRLTVV.

The rearrangement joins TRBV18 to TRBJ2-7, with 8 bases that match TRBD1. Germline CDR1 reads KGHSH; CDR2 reads LQKENI. CDR3 length: 12 residues. V shed 3 bases, J shed 6 bases, and the junction held 1 base outside the gene matches. CDR3 sequence: CASSPGQGEQYF. CDR3 DNA: TGTGCCAGCTCACCCGGACAGGGCGAGCAGTACTTC. The entire variable domain, with the rest obtained from reference TRBV18 and TRBJ2-7, is as follows: NAGVMQNPRHLVRRRGQEARLRCSPMKGHSHVYWYRQLPEEGLKFMVYLQKENIIDESGMPKERFSAEFPKEGPSILRIQQVVRGDSAAYFCASSPGQGEQYFGPGTRLTVT.

This chain links TRBV12-3 or TRBV12-4 with TRBJ2-1, with a weak D call TRBD1 (5 bases). The CDR3 extends over 12 amino acids. V dropped 6 bases and J dropped 9 bases, with 12 bases sitting between them. CDR3: CASRWGNGEQFF. CDR3 nucleotides: TGTGCCAGCAGGTGGGGCAACGGTGAGCAGTTCTTC.

This clone has only one observation. The rearrangement uses TRBV12-3 or TRBV12-4 and TRBJ2-7; the D gene is possibly TRBD2 (5 bases). The CDR3 covers 13 residues. Trimming cost V 3 bases and J 4 bases, with 10 bases left between them. CDR3 amino acids: CASSFAGQYEQYF. CDR3 in DNA: TGTGCCAGCAGTTTTGCGGGCCAATACGAGCAGTACTTC.

This chain uses TRBV7-9 with TRBJ2-6; 8 bases are a match to TRBD1. In germline, CDR1 is SEHNR, CDR2 FQNEAQ (reference sequence). This CDR3 contains 18 residues. Unmatched junction bases numbered 9, after V lost 5 bases and J lost 0 bases. The CDR3: CASSLRTGPSSGANVLTF. DNA of the CDR3: TGTGCCAGCAGCCTCCGGACAGGGCCCTCCTCTGGGGCCAACGTCCTGACTTTC. Variable domain in full (rest from reference TRBV7-9 and TRBJ2-6): DTGVSQNPRHKITKRGQNVTFRCDPISEHNRLYWYRQTLGQGPEFLTYFQNEAQLEKSRLLSDRFSAERPKGSFSTLEIQRTEQGDSAMYLCASSLRTGPSSGANVLTFGAGSRLTVL.

The rearrangement links TRBV3-1 (or the pseudogene TRBV3-2) to TRBJ1-1; perhaps TRBD1 as D (6 bases). Germline V gene sequence: CDR1 LGHDT, CDR2 YNNKEL (reference sequence). This CDR3 spans 14 amino acids. Trimming took off 4 bases at V and 4 bases at J, with 13 bases between the two ends. CDR3 in amino acids: CASSPRGGGTEAFF. In DNA form, the CDR3 reads TGTGCCAGCAGCCCGAGGGGGGGCGGCACTGAAGCTTTCTTT.

V is TRBV10-3 and J is TRBJ2-5; 8 nucleotides align to TRBD1. The CDR3 loop spans 14 amino acids. The V segment lost 6 bases and the J segment 5 bases; nucleotides outside the gene matches: 8. Germline-derived CDR1 and CDR2 are ENHRY and SYGVKD. CDR3 sequence reads: CAIRPGGAGETQYF. The CDR3 DNA is TGTGCCATCAGACCAGGGGGCGCGGGGGAGACCCAGTACTTC.

This clone was detected once. This chain links TRBV28 with TRBJ2-2; D might be TRBD2 (7 bases). The V and J ends lost 3 bases and 3 bases respectively, with 8 bases between them. CDR1 and CDR2 (germline): MDHEN, SYDVKM. There are 14 residues in the CDR3. The CDR3 bases are TGTGCCAGCAGTTTGGGGGGGCACACCGGGGAGCTGTTTTTT. This sequence encodes CASSLGGHTGELFF.

The rearrangement uses TRBV7-9 and TRBJ2-7; D not resolved. The V end lost 0 bases, the J end lost 0 bases, and 9 bases lay between the germline ends. CDR1 SEHNR and CDR2 FQNEAQ come from the germline V gene (reference sequence). This CDR3 region has 15 residues. The CDR3 DNA follows: TGTGCCAGCAGCTTAGCTAGTCTGAACTCCTACGAGCAGTACTTC. It yields the protein CASSLASLNSYEQYF. The whole variable domain, remainder taken from reference TRBV7-9 and TRBJ2-7, is DTGVSQNPRHKITKRGQNVTFRCDPISEHNRLYWYRQTLGQGPEFLTYFQNEAQLEKSRLLSDRFSAERPKGSFSTLEIQRTEQGDSAMYLCASSLASLNSYEQYFGPGTRLTVT.